The table lists the clone carrying this TCR beta chain with a count of one. What it binds is not known. This record belongs to a study of T cell clonotyping in hematopoietic cell transplantation. Study-level information: Recipient samples before transplant were obtained post-cytoreduction.

The sample's time point: recipient sample about 28 days before transplant, after cytoreduction. Recipients were bled about 28 days pretransplant and at posttransplant days 30, 100, 180. Measured with immunoSEQ multiplex PCR; TCRdb has only the in-frame clones, and not every one. This repertoire shows approximately 28,000 clones, roughly 84% found once; its top ten account for approximately 25%. V trimming: 5 bases; J trimming: 3 bases; junction bases outside the gene matches: 11. Germline values: CDR1 SGHTA, CDR2 FQGNSA. This CDR3 region has 16 residues. Study-wide results and caveats: CD4 and CD8 repertoire contributions could not be separated without sorting. Broader posttransplant TCR repertoire diversity was predicted by graft donor and pretransplant recipient Inverse Simpson Index values.

This receptor was identified in a woman aged 55-75 years with acute myeloid leukemia. Some clones in this sample may be carry-over from other donors' samples. The source material was peripheral blood mononuclear cells, sampled before stem cell transplant. The gene calls are TRBV7-2 and TRBJ1-2, with 8 bases aligning to TRBD1. CDR3 DNA: TGTGCCAGCAGCCCGGACGCAGGACAGGGCCACTATGGCTACACCTTC. Protein product: CASSPDAGQGHYGYTF.